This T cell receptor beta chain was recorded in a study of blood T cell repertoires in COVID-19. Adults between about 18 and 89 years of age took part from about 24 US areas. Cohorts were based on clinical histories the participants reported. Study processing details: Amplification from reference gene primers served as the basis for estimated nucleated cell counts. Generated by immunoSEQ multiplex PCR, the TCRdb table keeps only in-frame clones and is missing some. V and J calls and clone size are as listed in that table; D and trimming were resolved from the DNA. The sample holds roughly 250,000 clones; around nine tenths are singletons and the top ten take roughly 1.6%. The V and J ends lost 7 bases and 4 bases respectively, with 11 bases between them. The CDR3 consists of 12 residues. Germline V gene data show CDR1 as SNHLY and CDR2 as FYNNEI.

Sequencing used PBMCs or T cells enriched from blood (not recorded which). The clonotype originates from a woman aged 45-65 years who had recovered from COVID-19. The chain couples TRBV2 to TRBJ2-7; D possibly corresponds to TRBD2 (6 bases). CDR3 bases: TGTGCCAGCACTAGTAGCGGTTACGAGCAGTACTTC. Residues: CASTSSGYEQYF.